The subject of this entry is one T cell receptor beta chain. Its antigen remains unidentified. The sample holds no much larger clone one base away, and base qualities are not on file. This specimen belongs to a study of blood T cell repertoires in COVID-19 (dated by TCRdb to about 2020). As for the study more broadly: The collaborator samples originated in the United States, Italy and Spain and spanned the acute and convalescent phases of COVID-19. The prospective study material was composed of cDNA or gDNA derived from T cells, B-cell-depleted T cells, or PBMCs. Subjects who had been exposed to COVID-19, were actively infected with it, or had recovered from it provided the deeply sampled blood TCRbeta repertoires that made up the dataset. The repertoires were released in a freely available public database intended as a resource for research on the immune response to SARS-CoV-2. Samples were obtained from the ongoing ImmuneRACE study (first 160 participants) and from over a thousand subjects provided by 6 global collaborators. A de-identified subject ID, COVID-19 status, age in years and sex were almost always included in the sample metadata. Where available, HLA class I and class II types were taken from metadata supplied by the sample provider and were not determined by assay-based typing. Overall study outcomes, separate from this receptor: How much clinical and demographic metadata was included differed by source and by participant, and the metadata was provided uncurated.

The collaborating institutions used their own protocols to collect whole blood in K2EDTA tubes. For TCRbeta analysis, collaborators shipped samples in one of three forms: frozen whole blood, isolated PBMCs, or DNA extracted from either of those sample types. The CDR3 goes from the cysteine to the phenylalanine over 14 residues. Only the CDR3 part of the read is kept: 42 bases, read in frame from the first base. CDR1 and CDR2 (SQVTM, ANQGSEA) derive from the germline V gene. V is pruned by 5 bases and J by 10 bases, leaving 13 bases of the junction without a gene match. TCRbeta CDR3 regions were amplified from genomic DNA using the immunoSEQ Assay, a bias-controlled multiplex PCR. The paper's data handling went like this. The number of nucleated cells in each sample was estimated by amplification of reference gene primers within the assay. To quantify the absolute abundance of each unique TCRbeta CDR3 rearrangement, sequence reads were collapsed and filtered. For each sample, productive Simpson clonality was calculated as the square root of Simpson's diversity index over productive rearrangements. TCRdb retrieved this table from immuneACCESS and kept in-frame rearrangements only. Not all clones are present; in checked studies, unresolved V genes account for under half, and no reason is known for the remainder. The V and J calls and clone size were taken over from that table, and D and trimming were inferred from the DNA. Recorded for this sample are about 71,000 clones; 82% of them occurred a single time. The ten biggest clones cover 12% to 15% of the sample.

The source of this sequence is a woman over 75 with acute or convalescent COVID-19. The chain was built from TRBV29-1 and TRBJ2-1; 8 nucleotides in the junction match TRBD1. Material for sequencing was peripheral blood. The nucleotides are TGCAGCGTTTACAGTTCGCAGGGGGCGGGGGAGCAGTTCTTC. It specifies CSVYSSQGAGEQFF.